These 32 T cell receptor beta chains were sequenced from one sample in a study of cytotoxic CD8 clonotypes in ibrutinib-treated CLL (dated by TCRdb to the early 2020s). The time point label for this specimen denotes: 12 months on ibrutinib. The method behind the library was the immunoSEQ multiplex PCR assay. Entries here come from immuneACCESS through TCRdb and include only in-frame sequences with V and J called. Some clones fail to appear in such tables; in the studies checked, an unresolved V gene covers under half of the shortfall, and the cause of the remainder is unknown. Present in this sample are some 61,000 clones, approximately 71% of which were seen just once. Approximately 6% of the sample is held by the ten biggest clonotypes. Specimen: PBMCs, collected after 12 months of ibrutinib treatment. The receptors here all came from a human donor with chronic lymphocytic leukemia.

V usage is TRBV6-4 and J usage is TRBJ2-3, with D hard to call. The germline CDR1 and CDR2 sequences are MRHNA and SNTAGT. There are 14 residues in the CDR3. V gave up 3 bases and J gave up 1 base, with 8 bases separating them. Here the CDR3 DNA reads TGTGCCAGCAGTGAAGAGAGTGGCACAGATACGCAGTATTTT. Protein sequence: CASSEESGTDTQYF.

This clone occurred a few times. Here the CDR3 DNA reads TGCAGTGTTGACGGCTATGGCTACACCTTC. It specifies CSVDGYGYTF. The rearrangement uses TRBV20-1 and TRBJ1-2; D ambiguous. This CDR3 contains 10 residues. V was pared by 7 bases and J by 4 bases, with 7 bases between. CDR1 and CDR2 from the germline V gene are DFQATT and SNEGSKA (reference sequence).

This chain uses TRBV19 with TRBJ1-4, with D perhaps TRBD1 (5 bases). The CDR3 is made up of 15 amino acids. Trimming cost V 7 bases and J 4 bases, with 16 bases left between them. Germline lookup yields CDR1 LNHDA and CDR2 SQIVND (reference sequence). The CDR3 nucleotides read TGTGCCAGTACCTCCCGGGGACGGGTTAATGAAAAACTGTTTTTT. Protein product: CASTSRGRVNEKLFF.

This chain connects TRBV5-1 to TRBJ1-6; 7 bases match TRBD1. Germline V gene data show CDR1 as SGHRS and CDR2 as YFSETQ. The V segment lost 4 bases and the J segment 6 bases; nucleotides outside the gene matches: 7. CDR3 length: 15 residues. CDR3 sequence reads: CASSPWGQPNSPLHF. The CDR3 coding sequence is TGCGCCAGCAGCCCGTGGGGACAGCCTAATTCACCCCTCCACTTT.

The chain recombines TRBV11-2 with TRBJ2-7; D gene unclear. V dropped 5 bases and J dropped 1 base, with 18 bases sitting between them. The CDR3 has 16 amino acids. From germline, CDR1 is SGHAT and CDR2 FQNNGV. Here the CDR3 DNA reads TGTGCCAGCAGCGAGACGACGGGCAGAACTTCCTACGAGCAGTACTTC. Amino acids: CASSETTGRTSYEQYF.

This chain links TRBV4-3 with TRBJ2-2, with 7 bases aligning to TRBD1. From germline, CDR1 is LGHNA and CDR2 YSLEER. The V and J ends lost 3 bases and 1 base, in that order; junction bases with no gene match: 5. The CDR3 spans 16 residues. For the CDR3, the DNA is TGCGCCAGCAGCCATAACCGACAGGGGAACACCGGGGAGCTGTTTTTT. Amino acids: CASSHNRQGNTGELFF.

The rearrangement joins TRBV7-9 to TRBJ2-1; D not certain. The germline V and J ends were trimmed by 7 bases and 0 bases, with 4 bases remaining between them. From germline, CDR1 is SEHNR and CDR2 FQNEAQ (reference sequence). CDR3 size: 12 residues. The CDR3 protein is CASKGSYNEQFF. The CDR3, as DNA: TGTGCCAGCAAGGGCTCCTACAATGAGCAGTTCTTC.

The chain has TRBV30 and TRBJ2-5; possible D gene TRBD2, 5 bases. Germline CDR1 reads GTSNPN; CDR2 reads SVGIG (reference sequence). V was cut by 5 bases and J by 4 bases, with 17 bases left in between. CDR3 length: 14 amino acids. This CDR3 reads CAWGEGVLGETQYF. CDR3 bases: TGTGCCTGGGGCGAGGGTGTTCTTGGAGAGACCCAGTACTTC.

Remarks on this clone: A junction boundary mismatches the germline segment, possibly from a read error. CDR3 DNA: TGTGCCAGCAGTCACTCGACAGGGCGCTACGAGCAGTACTTC. Its translation: CASSHSTGRYEQYF. The V call is TRBV6-6, the J call TRBJ2-7, with 7 positions matching TRBD1. This CDR3 is 14 amino acids long. Germline V gene sequence: CDR1 MNHNY, CDR2 SVGAGI (reference sequence).

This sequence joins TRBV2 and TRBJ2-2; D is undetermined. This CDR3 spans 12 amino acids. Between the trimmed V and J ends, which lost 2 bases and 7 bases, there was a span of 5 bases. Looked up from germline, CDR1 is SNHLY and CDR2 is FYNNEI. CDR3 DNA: TGTGCCAGCAGTGAAACTGGCGGGGAGCTGTTTTTT. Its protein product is CASSETGGELFF.

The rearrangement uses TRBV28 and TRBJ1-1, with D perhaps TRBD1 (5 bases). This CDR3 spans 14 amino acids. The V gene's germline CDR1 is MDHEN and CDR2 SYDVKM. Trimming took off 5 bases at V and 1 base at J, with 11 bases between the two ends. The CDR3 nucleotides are TGTGCCAGCAGTACCTCGACAGCGAACACTGAAGCTTTCTTT. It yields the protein CASSTSTANTEAFF.

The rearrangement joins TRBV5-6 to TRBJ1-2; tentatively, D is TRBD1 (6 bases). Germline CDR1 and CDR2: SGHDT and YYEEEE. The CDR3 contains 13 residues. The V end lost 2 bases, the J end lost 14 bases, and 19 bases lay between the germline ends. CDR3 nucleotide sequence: TGTGCCAGCAGCTTAACAGGGAGGAGGGTTTATACCTTC. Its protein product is CASSLTGRRVYTF.

The DNA for the CDR3 is TGTGCCAGCAGTGAGACCACAGGGCCCTACACCTTC. Protein: CASSETTGPYTF. The rearrangement uses TRBV2 and TRBJ1-2, with TRBD1 as a possible D gene (6 bases). The CDR3 runs to 12 residues. Trimming cost V 3 bases and J 10 bases, with 12 bases left between them. Germline V gene data show CDR1 as SNHLY and CDR2 as FYNNEI.

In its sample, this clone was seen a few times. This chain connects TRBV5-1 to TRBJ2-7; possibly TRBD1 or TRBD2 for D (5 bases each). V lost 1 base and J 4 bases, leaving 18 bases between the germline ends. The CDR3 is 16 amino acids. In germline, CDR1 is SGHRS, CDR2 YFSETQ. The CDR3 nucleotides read TGCGCCAGCAGCTTGCTCCTCAGGGACGTTCAGTACGAGCAGTACTTC. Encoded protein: CASSLLLRDVQYEQYF.

CDR3 sequence: CASISYGENTDTQYF. The CDR3 region has the DNA TGTGCCAGCATCTCATACGGGGAGAACACAGATACGCAGTATTTT. J is TRBJ2-3 and V is TRBV27, with TRBD2 as a possible D gene (5 bases). The CDR3 is 15 amino acids. The germline V gene encodes CDR1 MNHEY and CDR2 SMNVEV (reference sequence). The ends were cut back, 7 bases at V and 2 bases at J, with 16 bases in the middle.

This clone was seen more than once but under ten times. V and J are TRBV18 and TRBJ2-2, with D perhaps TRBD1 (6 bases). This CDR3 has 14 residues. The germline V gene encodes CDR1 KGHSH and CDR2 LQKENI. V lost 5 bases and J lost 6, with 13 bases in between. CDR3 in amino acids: CASSEGVQAGELFF. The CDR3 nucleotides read TGTGCCAGCTCAGAGGGGGTCCAGGCCGGGGAGCTGTTTTTT.

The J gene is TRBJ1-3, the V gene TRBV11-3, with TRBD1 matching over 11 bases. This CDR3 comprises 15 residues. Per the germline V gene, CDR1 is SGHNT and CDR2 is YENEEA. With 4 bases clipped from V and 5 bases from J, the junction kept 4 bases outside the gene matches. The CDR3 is CASSSQDRGRNTIYF. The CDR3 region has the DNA TGTGCCAGCAGCTCCCAGGACAGGGGGCGAAACACCATATATTTT.

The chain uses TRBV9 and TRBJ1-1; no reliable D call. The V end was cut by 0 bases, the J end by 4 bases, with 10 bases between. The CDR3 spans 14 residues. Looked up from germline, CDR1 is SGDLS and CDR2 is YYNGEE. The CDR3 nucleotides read TGTGCCAGCAGCGTAGAGGTGGCCGGCACTGAAGCTTTCTTT. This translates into CASSVEVAGTEAFF. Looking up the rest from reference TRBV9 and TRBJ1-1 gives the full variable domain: DSGVTQTPKHLITATGQRVTLRCSPRSGDLSVYWYQQSLDQGLQFLIQYYNGEERAKGNILERFSAQQFPDLHSELNLSSLELGDSALYFCASSVEVAGTEAFFGQGTRLTVV.

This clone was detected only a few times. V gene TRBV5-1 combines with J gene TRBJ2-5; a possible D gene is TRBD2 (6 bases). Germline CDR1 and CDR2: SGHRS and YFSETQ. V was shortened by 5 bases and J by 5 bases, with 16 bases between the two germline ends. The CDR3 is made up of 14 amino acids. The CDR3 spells CASRETSLLETQYF. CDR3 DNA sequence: TGCGCCAGCAGGGAAACTAGCCTCCTGGAGACCCAGTACTTC.

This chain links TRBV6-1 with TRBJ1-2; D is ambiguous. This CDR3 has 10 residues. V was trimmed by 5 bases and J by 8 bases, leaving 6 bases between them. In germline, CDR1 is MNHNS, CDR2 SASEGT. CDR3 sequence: CASSFRGYTF. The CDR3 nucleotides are TGTGCCAGCAGTTTTAGGGGCTACACCTTC.

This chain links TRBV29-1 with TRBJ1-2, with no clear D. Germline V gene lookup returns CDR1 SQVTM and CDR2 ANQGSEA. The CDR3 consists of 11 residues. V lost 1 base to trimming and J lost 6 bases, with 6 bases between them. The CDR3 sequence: CSVEGSHGYTF. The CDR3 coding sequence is TGCAGCGTTGAAGGTTCGCATGGCTACACCTTC.

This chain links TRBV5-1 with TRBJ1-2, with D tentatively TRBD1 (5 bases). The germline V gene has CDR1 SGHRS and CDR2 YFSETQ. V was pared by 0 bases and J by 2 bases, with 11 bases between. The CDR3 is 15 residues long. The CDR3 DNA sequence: TGCGCCAGCAGCTTGGTGGTGGGACCGAACTATGGCTACACCTTC. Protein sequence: CASSLVVGPNYGYTF.

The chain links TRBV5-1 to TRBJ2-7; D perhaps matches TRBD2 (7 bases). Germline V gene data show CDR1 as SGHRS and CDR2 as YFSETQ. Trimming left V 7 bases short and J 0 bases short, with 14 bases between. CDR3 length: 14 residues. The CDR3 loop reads CASSEGGGSYEQYF. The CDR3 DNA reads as TGCGCCAGCTCAGAGGGAGGGGGCTCCTACGAGCAGTACTTC.

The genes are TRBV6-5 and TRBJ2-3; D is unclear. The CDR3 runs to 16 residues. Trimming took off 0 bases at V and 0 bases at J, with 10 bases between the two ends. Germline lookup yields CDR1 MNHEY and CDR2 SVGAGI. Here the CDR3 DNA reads TGTGCCAGCAGTTACTCCTGGACGTCTAGCACAGATACGCAGTATTTT. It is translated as CASSYSWTSSTDTQYF.

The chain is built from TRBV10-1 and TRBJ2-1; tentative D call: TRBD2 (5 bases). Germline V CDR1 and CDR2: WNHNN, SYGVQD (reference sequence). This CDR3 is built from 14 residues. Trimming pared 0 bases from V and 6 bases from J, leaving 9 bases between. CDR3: CASSESAGVNEQFF. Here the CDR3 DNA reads TGCGCCAGCAGTGAGTCCGCCGGGGTCAATGAGCAGTTCTTC.

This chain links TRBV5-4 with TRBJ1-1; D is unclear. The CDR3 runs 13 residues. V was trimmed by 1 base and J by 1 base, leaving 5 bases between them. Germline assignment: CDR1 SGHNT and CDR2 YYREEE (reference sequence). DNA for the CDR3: TGTGCCAGCAGCTTGAATCAGAACACTGAAGCTTTCTTT. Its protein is CASSLNQNTEAFF. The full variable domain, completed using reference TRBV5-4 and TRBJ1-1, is ETGVTQSPTHLIKTRGQQVTLRCSSQSGHNTVSWYQQALGQGPQFIFQYYREEENGRGNFPPRFSGLQFPNYSSELNVNALELDDSALYLCASSLNQNTEAFFGQGTRLTVV.

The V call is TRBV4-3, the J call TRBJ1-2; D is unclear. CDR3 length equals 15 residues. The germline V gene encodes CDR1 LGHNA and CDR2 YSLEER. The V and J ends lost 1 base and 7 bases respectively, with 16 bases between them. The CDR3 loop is CASSQAVDAQLGYTF. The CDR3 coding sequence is TGCGCCAGCAGCCAAGCGGTGGACGCCCAACTTGGCTACACCTTC.

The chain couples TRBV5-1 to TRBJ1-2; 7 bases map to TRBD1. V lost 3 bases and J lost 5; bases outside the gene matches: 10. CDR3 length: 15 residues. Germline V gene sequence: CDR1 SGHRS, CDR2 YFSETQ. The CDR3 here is CASSSVTGRLYGYTF. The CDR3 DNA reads TGCGCCAGCAGCTCCGTGACAGGGAGATTATATGGCTACACCTTC. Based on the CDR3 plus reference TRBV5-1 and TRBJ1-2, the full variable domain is KAGVTQTPRYLIKTRGQQVTLSCSPISGHRSVSWYQQTPGQGLQFLFEYFSETQRNKGNFPGRFSGRQFSNSRSEMNVSTLELGDSALYLCASSSVTGRLYGYTFGSGTRLTVV.

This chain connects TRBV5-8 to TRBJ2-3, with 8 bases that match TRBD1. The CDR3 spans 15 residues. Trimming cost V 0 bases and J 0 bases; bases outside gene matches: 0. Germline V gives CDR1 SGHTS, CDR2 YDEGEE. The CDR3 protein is CASSLGQGSTDTQYF. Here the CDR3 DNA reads TGTGCCAGCAGCTTGGGACAGGGGAGCACAGATACGCAGTATTTT. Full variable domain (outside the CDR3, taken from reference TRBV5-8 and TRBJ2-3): EAGVTQSPTHLIKTRGQQATLRCSPISGHTSVYWYQQALGLGLQFLLWYDEGEERNRGNFPPRFSGRQFPNYSSELNVNALELEDSALYLCASSLGQGSTDTQYFGPGTRLTVL.

As DNA, the CDR3 is TGTGCCAGCAGTCAACACGGTGAGCAGTTCTTC. It yields the protein CASSQHGEQFF. V is TRBV6-1 and J is TRBJ2-1, with D hard to call. Trimming left V 5 bases short and J 9 bases short, with 8 bases between. Germline V CDR1 and CDR2: MNHNS, SASEGT. The CDR3 is made up of 11 amino acids.

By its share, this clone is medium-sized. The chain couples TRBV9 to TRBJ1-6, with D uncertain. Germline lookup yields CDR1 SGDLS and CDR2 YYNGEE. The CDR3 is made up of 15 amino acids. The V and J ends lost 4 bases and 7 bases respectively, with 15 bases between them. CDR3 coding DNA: TGTGCCAGCAGCCCCGACGGTAGTTACAATTCACCCCTCCACTTT. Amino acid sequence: CASSPDGSYNSPLHF.

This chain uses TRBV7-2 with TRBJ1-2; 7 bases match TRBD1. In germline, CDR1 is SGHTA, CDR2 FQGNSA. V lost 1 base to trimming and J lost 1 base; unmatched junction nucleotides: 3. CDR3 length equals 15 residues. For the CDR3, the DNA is TGTGCCAGCAGCTTAGGACAGGGCCTTAACTATGGCTACACCTTC. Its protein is CASSLGQGLNYGYTF.